The rows below give T cell receptor beta chains drawn from one sample of a study of shared clonotypes between healthy human individuals. TCRdb's table, derived via immunoSEQ multiplex PCR, lists solely in-frame clones and lacks some. The sample contains fewer than 1 million clones, about 96% of which appear only once. Sample: naive CD8+ T cells sorted from blood. The receptors were gathered from a man younger than 45 in good health. CDR3s include the opening cysteine and the closing phenylalanine or tryptophan. A D gene is named only where the DNA matches it firmly. Clone sizes are given selectively: once, few, many, or a class where the clone is expanded.

NA TRBJ2-3 NA TRBV9 TGTGCCAGCAGCGTAGCTCTCCCTGATGCGCAGTATTTT CASSVALPDAQYF
TRBD2 TRBJ2-1 NA TRBV5-5 TGTGCCAGCAGCACCCTAGCGGGAGGGACCTACAATGAGCAGTTCTTC CASSTLAGGTYNEQFF
NA TRBJ2-2 NA TRBV9 TGTGCCAGCAGCGACCCTCGGACAGTTAACACCGGGGAGCTGTTTTTT CASSDPRTVNTGELFF
NA TRBJ2-7 NA TRBV25-1 TGTGCCAGCAGTGACCCCGGGTTCTACGAGCAGTACTTC CASSDPGFYEQYF
TRBD1 TRBJ2-7 NA TRBV25-1 TGTGCCAGCAGTGAACAGAACAGGGGGCTCGAGCAGTACTTC CASSEQNRGLEQYF
TRBD1 TRBJ1-4 NA TRBV23-1 TGCGCCAGCAGTCAATCGGGGACAGATAGGTGTGAAAAACTGTTTTTT CASSQSGTDRCEKLFF
TRBD2 TRBJ2-7 NA TRBV4-1 TGCGCCAGCAGCCAAGATCCCCCGGGACTAGGAGCCGAGCAGTACTTC CASSQDPPGLGAEQYF
TRBD1 TRBJ2-7 NA TRBV7-6 TGTGCCAGCAGCTTAGAGGGGGCGGCTGGAGACGAGCAGTACTTC CASSLEGAAGDEQYF
NA TRBJ2-3 NA TRBV27 TGTGCCAGCAGTTCCGGACTCACAGATACGCAGTATTTT CASSSGLTDTQYF
NA TRBJ1-2 NA TRBV10-2 TGCGCCAGCAGTGAATTTGCGGTACAGTATGGCTACACCTTC CASSEFAVQYGYTF
TRBD2 TRBJ2-1 NA TRBV27 TGTGCCAGCAGCAAAGCCCCGATTAGCGGGAGCCCCCACAATGAGCAGTTCTTC CASSKAPISGSPHNEQFF
TRBD2 TRBJ2-2 once TRBV5-1 TGCGCCAGCAGCCCCGGACTAGCGGGAGGCGCTGACACCGGGGAGCTGTTTTTT CASSPGLAGGADTGELFF
NA TRBJ2-3 NA TRBV2 TGTGCCAGCAGTGGCACCCGGGATTACACAGATACGCAGTATTTT CASSGTRDYTDTQYF
NA TRBJ1-4 once TRBV6-5 TGTGCCAGCTCCCCAATGGGACCGTATGAAAAACTGTTTTTT CASSPMGPYEKLFF
TRBD2 TRBJ2-7 NA TRBV7-9 TGTGCCAGCAGCGTAGCGGGACTCGAAACCTACGAGCAGTACTTC CASSVAGLETYEQYF
NA TRBJ1-5 NA TRBV9 TGTGCCAGCAGCGTAGGGGGTCGAGGTCAGCCCCAGCATTTT CASSVGGRGQPQHF
TRBD2 TRBJ2-7 NA TRBV5-1 TGCGCCAGCAGCTTGGCAGGGACTAGCTCGGCCTACGAGCAGTACTTC CASSLAGTSSAYEQYF
NA TRBJ2-2 NA TRBV30 TGTGCCTGGAGTGTACTCGGCACCGGGGAGCTGTTTTTT CAWSVLGTGELFF
TRBD1 TRBJ1-1 NA TRBV7-6 TGTGCCAGCAGCTCGGGACAGGGCCCTATGAACACTGAAGCTTTCTTT CASSSGQGPMNTEAFF
NA TRBJ2-2 NA TRBV7-7 TGTGCTAGCAGCTTACTCCTAGGGGAGACTGACACCGGGGAGCTGTTTTTT CASSLLLGETDTGELFF
TRBD2 TRBJ2-1 NA TRBV5-6 TGTGCCAGCAGCTTGGGACTAGCGGTTTACAATGAGCAGTTCTTC CASSLGLAVYNEQFF
NA TRBJ2-2 NA TRBV11-2 TGTGCCAGCAGCGCCAGGACAGCGAACACCGGGGAGCTGTTTTTT CASSARTANTGELFF
NA TRBJ2-7 NA TRBV7-2 TGTGCCAGCAGCTTAGGTTCGGGATTGGGGTCCTACGAGCAGTACTTC CASSLGSGLGSYEQYF
NA TRBJ2-1 NA TRBV6-1 TGTGCCAGCAGTGAACCCCCTGCCTCCTACAATGAGCAGTTCTTC CASSEPPASYNEQFF
NA TRBJ2-1 once TRBV6-5 TGTGCCAGCAGTTTGGGGACCTACAATGAGCAGTTCTTC CASSLGTYNEQFF
TRBD2 TRBJ2-1 NA TRBV5-1 TGCGCCAGCAGCGAATATCCCGGGACTAGCGGGAGTAGTGAGCAGTTCTTC CASSEYPGTSGSSEQFF
NA TRBJ2-3 NA TRBV9 TGTGCCAGCAGCGTAGATCTAGCAGATACGCAGTATTTT CASSVDLADTQYF
NA TRBJ2-3 NA TRBV5-4 TGTGCCAGCAGCTTGGGGGACATCACAGATACGCAGTATTTT CASSLGDITDTQYF
TRBD1 TRBJ2-7 NA TRBV28 TGTGCCAGCAGTTTTAGGGGACAGGGGTTCTACGAGCAGTACTTC CASSFRGQGFYEQYF
TRBD2 TRBJ2-7 NA TRBV13 TGTGCCAGCAGCTTAACGGGACAGCTAGCGGGAGGGAGCTACGAGCAGTACTTC CASSLTGQLAGGSYEQYF
TRBD1 TRBJ2-5 NA TRBV19 TGTGCCAGTACCCCGGGACAGGGGTGGTCAGAGACCCAGTACTTC CASTPGQGWSETQYF
NA TRBJ2-7 NA TRBV2 TGTGCCAGCAACCCTGGTGGGGGTTACTACGAGCAGTACTTC CASNPGGGYYEQYF
TRBD2 TRBJ2-7 NA TRBV5-6 TGTGCCAGCAGCCTGGGAGGGCCGAGCTCCTACGAGCAGTACTTC CASSLGGPSSYEQYF
NA TRBJ1-1 NA TRBV6-5 TGTGCCAGCAGTTGGGTAGCGAACACTGAAGCTTTCTTT CASSWVANTEAFF
TRBD2 TRBJ2-1 NA TRBV11-3 TGTGCCAGCAGCCGGACTAGCGGGATGAACAATGAGCAGTTCTTC CASSRTSGMNNEQFF